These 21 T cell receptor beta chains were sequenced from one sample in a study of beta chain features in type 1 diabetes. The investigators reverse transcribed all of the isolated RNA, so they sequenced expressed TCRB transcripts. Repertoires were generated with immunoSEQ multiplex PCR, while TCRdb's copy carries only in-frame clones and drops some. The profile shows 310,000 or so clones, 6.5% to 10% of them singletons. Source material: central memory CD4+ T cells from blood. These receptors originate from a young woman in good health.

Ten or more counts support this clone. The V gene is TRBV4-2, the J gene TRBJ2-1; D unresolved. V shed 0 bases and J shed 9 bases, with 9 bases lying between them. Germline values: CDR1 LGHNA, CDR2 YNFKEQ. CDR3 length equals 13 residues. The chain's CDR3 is CASSQEGWGEQFF. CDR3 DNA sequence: TGTGCCAGCAGCCAAGAAGGATGGGGTGAGCAGTTCTTC.

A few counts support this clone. The CDR3 DNA sequence: TGTGCCAGCAGACCCGGACAGAGTAGCCAAGAGACCCAGTACTTC. Encoded protein: CASRPGQSSQETQYF. V gene TRBV27 combines with J gene TRBJ2-5; the D gene is possibly TRBD1 (6 bases). Germline CDR1 and CDR2: MNHEY and SMNVEV (reference sequence). V was shortened by 6 bases and J by 1 base, with 15 bases between the two germline ends. The CDR3 covers 15 residues.

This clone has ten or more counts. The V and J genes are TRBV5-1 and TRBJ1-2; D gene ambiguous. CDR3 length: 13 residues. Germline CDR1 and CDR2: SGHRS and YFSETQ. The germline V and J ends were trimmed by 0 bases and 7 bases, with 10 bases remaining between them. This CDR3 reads CASSLASRSGYTF. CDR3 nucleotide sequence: TGCGCCAGCAGCTTGGCCTCACGGTCTGGCTACACCTTC.

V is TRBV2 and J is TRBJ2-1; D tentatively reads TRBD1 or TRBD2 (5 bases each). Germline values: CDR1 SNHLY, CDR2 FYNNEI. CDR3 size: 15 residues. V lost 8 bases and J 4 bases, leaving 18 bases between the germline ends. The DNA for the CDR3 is TGTGCCAGCTCCGCACGAAGAGGGGAGTACAATGAGCAGTTCTTC. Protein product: CASSARRGEYNEQFF.

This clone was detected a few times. CDR3: CASSLELAGLNTGELFF. In DNA, the CDR3 is TGTGCCAGCAGCTTGGAACTAGCGGGCTTGAACACCGGGGAGCTGTTTTTT. This rearrangement joins TRBV5-6 to TRBJ2-2; 9 nucleotides align to TRBD2. Unmatched junction bases numbered 4, after V lost 0 bases and J lost 1 base. There are 17 residues in the CDR3. Germline loops: CDR1 SGHDT, CDR2 YYEEEE.

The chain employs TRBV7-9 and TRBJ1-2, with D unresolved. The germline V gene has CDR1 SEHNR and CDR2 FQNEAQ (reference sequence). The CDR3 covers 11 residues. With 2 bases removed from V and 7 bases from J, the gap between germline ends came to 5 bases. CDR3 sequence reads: CASSLNGGYTF. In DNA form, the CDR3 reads TGTGCCAGCAGCTTAAATGGTGGCTACACCTTC.

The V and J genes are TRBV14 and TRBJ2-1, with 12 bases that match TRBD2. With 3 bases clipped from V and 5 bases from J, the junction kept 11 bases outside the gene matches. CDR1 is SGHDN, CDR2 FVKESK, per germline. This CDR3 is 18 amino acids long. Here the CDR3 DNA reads TGTGCCAGCAGCCACGCATCGCTAGCGGGAGGGCCTCACAATGAGCAGTTCTTC. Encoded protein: CASSHASLAGGPHNEQFF. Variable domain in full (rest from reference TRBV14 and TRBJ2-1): EAGVTQFPSHSVIEKGQTVTLRCDPISGHDNLYWYRRVMGKEIKFLLHFVKESKQDESGMPNNRFLAERTGGTYSTLKVQPAELEDSGVYFCASSHASLAGGPHNEQFFGPGTRLTVL.

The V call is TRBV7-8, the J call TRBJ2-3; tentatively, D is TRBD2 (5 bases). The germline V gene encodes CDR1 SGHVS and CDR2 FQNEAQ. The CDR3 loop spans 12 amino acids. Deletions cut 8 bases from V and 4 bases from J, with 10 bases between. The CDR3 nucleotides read TGTGCCAGCGGAGAGGGCGCAGATACGCAGTATTTT. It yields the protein CASGEGADTQYF.

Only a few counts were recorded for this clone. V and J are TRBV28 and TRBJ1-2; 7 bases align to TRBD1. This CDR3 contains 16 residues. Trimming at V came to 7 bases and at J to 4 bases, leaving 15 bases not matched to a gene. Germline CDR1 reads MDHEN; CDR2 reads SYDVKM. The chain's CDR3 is CASTRMGQPSIYGYTF. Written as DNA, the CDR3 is TGTGCCAGCACCCGAATGGGACAGCCGTCAATCTATGGCTACACCTTC.

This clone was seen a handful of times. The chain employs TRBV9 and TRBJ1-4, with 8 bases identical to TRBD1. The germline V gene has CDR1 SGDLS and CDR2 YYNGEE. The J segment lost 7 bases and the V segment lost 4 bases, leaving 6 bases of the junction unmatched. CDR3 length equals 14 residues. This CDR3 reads CASSPQGAREKLFF. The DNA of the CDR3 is TGTGCCAGCAGCCCCCAGGGGGCGCGTGAAAAACTGTTTTTT.

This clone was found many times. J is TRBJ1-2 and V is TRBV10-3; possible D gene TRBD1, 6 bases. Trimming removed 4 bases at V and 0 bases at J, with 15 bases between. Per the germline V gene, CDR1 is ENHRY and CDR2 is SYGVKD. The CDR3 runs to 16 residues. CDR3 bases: TGTGCCATCAGTGGGAAGGGGGTCAGAGCTAACTATGGCTACACCTTC. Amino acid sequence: CAISGKGVRANYGYTF.

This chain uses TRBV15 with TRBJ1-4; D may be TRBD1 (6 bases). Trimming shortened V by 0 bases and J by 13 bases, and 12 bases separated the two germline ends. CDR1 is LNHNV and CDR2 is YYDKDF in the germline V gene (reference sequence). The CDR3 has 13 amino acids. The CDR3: CATSREGTGSLFF. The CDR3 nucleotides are TGTGCCACCAGCAGAGAAGGTACAGGGTCACTGTTTTTT.

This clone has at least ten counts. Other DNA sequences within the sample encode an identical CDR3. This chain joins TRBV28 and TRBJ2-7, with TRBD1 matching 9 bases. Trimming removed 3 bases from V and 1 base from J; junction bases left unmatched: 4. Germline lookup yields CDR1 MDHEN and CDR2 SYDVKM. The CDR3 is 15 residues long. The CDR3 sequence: CASSFPGQGSYEQYF. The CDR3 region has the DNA TGTGCCAGCAGTTTTCCCGGACAGGGGTCCTACGAGCAGTACTTC.

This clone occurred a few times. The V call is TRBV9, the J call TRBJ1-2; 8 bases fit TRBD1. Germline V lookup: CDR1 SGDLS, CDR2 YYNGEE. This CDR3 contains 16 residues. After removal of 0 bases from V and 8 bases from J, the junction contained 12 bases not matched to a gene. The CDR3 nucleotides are TGTGCCAGCAGCGTAGGAGGACAGGGTTTTGGTCGAGGCTACACCTTC. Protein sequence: CASSVGGQGFGRGYTF. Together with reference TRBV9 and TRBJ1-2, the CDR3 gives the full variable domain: DSGVTQTPKHLITATGQRVTLRCSPRSGDLSVYWYQQSLDQGLQFLIQYYNGEERAKGNILERFSAQQFPDLHSELNLSSLELGDSALYFCASSVGGQGFGRGYTFGSGTRLTVV.

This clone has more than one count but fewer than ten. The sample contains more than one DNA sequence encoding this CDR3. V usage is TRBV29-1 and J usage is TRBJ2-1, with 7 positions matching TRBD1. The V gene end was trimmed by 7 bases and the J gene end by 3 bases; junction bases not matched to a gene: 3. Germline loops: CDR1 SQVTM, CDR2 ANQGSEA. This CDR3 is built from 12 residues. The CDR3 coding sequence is TGCAGCGCAGGGGGAGACTACAATGAGCAGTTCTTC. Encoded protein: CSAGGDYNEQFF.

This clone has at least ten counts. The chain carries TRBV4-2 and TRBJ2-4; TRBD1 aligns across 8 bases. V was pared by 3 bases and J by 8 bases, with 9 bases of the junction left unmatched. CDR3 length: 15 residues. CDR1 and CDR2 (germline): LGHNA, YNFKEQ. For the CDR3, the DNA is TGTGCCAGCAGCCACCTTCGGACAGGGACGGACATTCAGTACTTC. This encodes CASSHLRTGTDIQYF.

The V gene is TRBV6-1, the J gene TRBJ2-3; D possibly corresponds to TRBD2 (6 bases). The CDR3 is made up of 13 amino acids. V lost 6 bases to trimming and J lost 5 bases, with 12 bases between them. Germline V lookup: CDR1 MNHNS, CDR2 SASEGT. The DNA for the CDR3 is TGTGCCAGCAGAGTAGCGGTCAAAGATACGCAGTATTTT. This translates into CASRVAVKDTQYF.

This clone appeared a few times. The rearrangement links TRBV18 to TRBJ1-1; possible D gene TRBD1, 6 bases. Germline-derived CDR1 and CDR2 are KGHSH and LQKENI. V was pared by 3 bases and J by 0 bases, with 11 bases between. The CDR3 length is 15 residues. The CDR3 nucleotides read TGTGCCAGCTCACCCGCCACAGGGATGAACACTGAAGCTTTCTTT. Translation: CASSPATGMNTEAFF.

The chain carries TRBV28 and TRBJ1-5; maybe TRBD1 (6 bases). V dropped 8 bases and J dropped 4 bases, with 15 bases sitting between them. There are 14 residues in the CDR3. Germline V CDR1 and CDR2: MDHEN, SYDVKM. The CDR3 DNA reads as TGTGCCAGCCGAGGGGGAGGTTCAAATCAGCCCCAGCATTTT. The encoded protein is CASRGGGSNQPQHF.

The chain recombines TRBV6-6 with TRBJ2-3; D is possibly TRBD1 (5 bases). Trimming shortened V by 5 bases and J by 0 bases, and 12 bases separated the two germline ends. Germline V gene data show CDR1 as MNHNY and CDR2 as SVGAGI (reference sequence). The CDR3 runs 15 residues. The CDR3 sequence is CASSGYRISTDTQYF. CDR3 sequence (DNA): TGTGCCAGCAGTGGCTACAGGATTAGCACAGATACGCAGTATTTT.

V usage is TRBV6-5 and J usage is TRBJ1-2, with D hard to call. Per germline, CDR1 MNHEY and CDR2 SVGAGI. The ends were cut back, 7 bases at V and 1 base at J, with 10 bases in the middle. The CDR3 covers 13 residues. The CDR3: CASTRTDNYGYTF. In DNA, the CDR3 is TGTGCCAGCACCCGCACCGATAACTATGGCTACACCTTC.